Included here is one T cell receptor beta chain sequence, with context. Its antigen remains undetermined. Base qualities are not provided; no much larger clone lies one nucleotide away. Libraries came from PCR. TCR sequencing of DNA from cultured CD4+ T cells used the Oncomine TCR Beta short-read assay at the Johns Hopkins FTIC core. Genomic DNA was extracted from the cultured CD4+ T cells with the QIAamp micro DNA kit. Oncomine TCR Beta libraries made from cultured CD4+ T cells were pooled using unique dual indexes and sequenced on an Illumina iSeq 100. Per the original workflow: Non-productive sequences were filtered out, and CDR3s that did not start with C, did not end with F or W, or were shorter than 7 amino acids were discarded. The MANAFEST web application was used to identify antigen-specific clonotypes by comparing peptide-stimulated wells against reference wells and other culture wells. For a clone to be called positive, the clone needed an FDR below 0.05, an odds ratio above 5, and a productive frequency above 0.1% in at least two of three replicate wells. A clonotype counted as cross-reactive if it showed significant expansion both in the SARS-CoV-2 spike wells and in at least one common cold coronavirus spike condition. Similarity between CDR3 sequences was evaluated in R version 3.6.1 using Levenshtein distances (stringdist) and unrooted phylogenetic trees (ape). In TCRdb, the public reads were trimmed at Q25 with fastp and aligned with MiXCR, with productive beta chains retained. Rows with a matching CDR3 protein are joined into one entry that keeps the most common DNA and genes. The V and J calls here are based on TCRdb, not the publication. This sample has about 15,000 distinct CDR3 sequences in its table, and 58% of those were observed once. The ten top clones hold 10% to 15% of the sample.

These data come from a study of vaccination and CD4 T cells after COVID-19 (dated by TCRdb to the early 2020s). Context from the whole study: Every convalescent patient had a positive nasal swab PCR test for SARS-CoV-2, with mild disease in about nine patients and severe disease in one. The convalescent cohort included six males and four females, with two Hispanic individuals, seven Caucasians, two Asians and one multiracial person. Two doses of either the Pfizer-BioNTech BNT162b2 vaccine (n=8) or the Moderna mRNA-1273 vaccine (n=2) were administered to participants. Post-COVID blood samples from convalescent patients were collected a median of 101 days after diagnosis, with a range of 35 to 161 days. Post-vaccine blood samples were taken a median of roughly 72 days after the second vaccine dose, with a range of about 13 to 250 days. For stimulating the cultures, overlapping spike peptide pools were used, derived from SARS-CoV-2 as well as from the common cold coronaviruses HCoV-NL63, HCoV-OC43 and HCoV-229E. Control cultures used a CEFX viral epitope pool as positive control, an HIV-1 Nef peptide pool as negative control, or no peptide. In roughly 11 COVID-19 convalescent patients and several infection-naive healthy vaccine recipients, the spike-specific CD4+ TCR repertoire before mRNA vaccination was compared with the repertoire after mRNA vaccination.

The treatment or condition label of this sample denotes: roughly 10-day PBMC culture with coronavirus spike peptide pools or control peptides (ViraFEST assay). The study used the ViraFEST assay, which expanded antigen-specific T cells with peptide pools and then identified expanded clonotypes by TCR sequencing. The positive SARS-CoV-2 PCR tests of the convalescent patients were dated from March to December 2020, before the Alpha, Beta and Delta variants emerged in the United States. PBMCs were cultured at approximately 2 million per well in IMDM supplemented with roughly 5% human AB serum and around 10 IU/ml IL-2, with about 11 ug/ml peptide pools added. Half of the culture medium was replaced with fresh IL-2-containing medium on days 3 and 7. Once the cells had been in culture for approximately 10 days, the EasySep CD4+ T cell isolation kit was used to isolate CD4+ T cells by negative selection. Ficoll-Paque Plus gradient centrifugation was used to isolate PBMCs from whole blood, and the isolated PBMCs were then either used fresh or cryopreserved at -140C. Culture conditions were generally each tested in triplicate wells.

Spanning cysteine to phenylalanine, the CDR3 consists of 15 amino acids. Kept here is only the CDR3 DNA, which spans 45 bases and is read in frame from base 1. Via the germline V gene, CDR1 is SGDLS and CDR2 YYNGEE. The V end loses 4 bases and the J end loses 1 base, and a stretch of 14 bases separates them. The paper's findings and limits, for the study overall: Among convalescent patients, a median around 83% of the SARS-CoV-2-reactive clones seen after vaccination appeared only after vaccination, which suggests priming specific to the vaccine. Only a relatively small number of convalescent patients were included in the study, and early timepoints following natural infection were not analyzed. An increase in the median number of SARS-CoV-2-reactive clonotypes from roughly 20 after infection to a few dozen after vaccination was observed, but the change was not found to be significant. Nearly all vaccine-specific clones in convalescent patients (304 of 307) were mono-reactive for SARS-CoV-2 spike rather than cross-reactive with common cold coronaviruses.

The V and J genes are TRBV9 and TRBJ1-1; confidence is insufficient to name the D gene. Sequences were obtained from CD4+ T cells from blood, cultured in vitro. This clonotype was obtained from a human donor who had recovered from COVID-19. The CDR3 protein: CASSPRVVSNTEAFF. Read as DNA, the sequence is TGTGCCAGCAGCCCTCGGGTTGTGTCGAACACTGAAGCTTTCTTT.